The clone carrying this T cell receptor beta chain appeared many times. The antigen is unknown. Germline CDR1 is SQVTM and CDR2 is ANQGSEA. This CDR3 spans 19 amino acids. V shed 2 bases and J shed 0 bases, with 24 bases lying between them. The data belong to a study of read filtering for tumor transcriptome and immune sequencing. In the study overall: Transcriptome libraries were built from DNase-treated RNA. IR-seq gave about 4 to 10.27 million TCR reads per sample; RNA-seq gave roughly 80 to 1,400. Study-level findings and limits: The CD138-negative fraction was mixed bone marrow immune cells, not pure T cells.

Molecular barcoded adaptors covering alpha/delta and beta/gamma chains were used on roughly 370 ng RNA. TCRdb reanalysed the reads using MiXCR and keeps one entry per CDR3 protein. This repertoire shows over 55,000 distinct CDR3 sequences, over 11% found once; its top ten account for 45% to 50%. The rearrangement links TRBV29-1 to TRBJ2-3, with D tentatively TRBD1 (6 bases). This sequence was found in a donor aged 40 or over with multiple myeloma. Sequenced: a population of CD138-negative cells sorted from bone marrow. CDR3 residues: CSVEWAPGHPQWSTDTQYF. CDR3 DNA: TGCAGCGTTGAATGGGCCCCGGGACATCCCCAATGGAGCACAGATACGCAGTATTTT.